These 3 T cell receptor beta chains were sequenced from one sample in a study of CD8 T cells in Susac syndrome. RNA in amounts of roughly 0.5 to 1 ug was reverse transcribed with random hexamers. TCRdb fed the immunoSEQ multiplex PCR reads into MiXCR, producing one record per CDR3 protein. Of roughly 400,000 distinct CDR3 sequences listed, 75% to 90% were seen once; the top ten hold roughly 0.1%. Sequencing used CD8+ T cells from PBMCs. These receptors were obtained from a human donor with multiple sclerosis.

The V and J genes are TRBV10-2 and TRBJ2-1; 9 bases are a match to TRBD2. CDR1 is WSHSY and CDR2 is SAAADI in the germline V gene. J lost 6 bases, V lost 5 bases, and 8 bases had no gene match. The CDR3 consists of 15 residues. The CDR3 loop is CASSIGLAGRNEQFF. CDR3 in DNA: TGCGCCAGCAGTATAGGGCTAGCGGGACGCAATGAGCAGTTCTTC.

The CDR3: CSARDLWQGGGYTF. The CDR3 coding sequence is TGCAGTGCTAGAGATTTGTGGCAGGGGGGAGGCTACACCTTC. The V call is TRBV20-1, the J call TRBJ1-2; TRBD1 matches at 7 bases. The CDR3 has 14 residues. After removal of 0 bases from V and 8 bases from J, the junction contained 9 bases not matched to a gene. Per germline, CDR1 DFQATT and CDR2 SNEGSKA (reference sequence).

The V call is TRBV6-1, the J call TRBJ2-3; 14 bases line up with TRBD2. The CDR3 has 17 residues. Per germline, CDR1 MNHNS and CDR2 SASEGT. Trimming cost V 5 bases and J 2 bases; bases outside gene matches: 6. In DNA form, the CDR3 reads TGTGCCAGCAGTACCGGGACTAGCGGGAGAGCCACAGATACGCAGTATTTT. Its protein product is CASSTGTSGRATDTQYF.